The 28 T cell receptor beta chains in this list originate from one sample, sequenced in a study of metastatic and nonmetastatic thyroid tumors. Before thyroid surgery, none of the patients had received any treatment. TCRdb used MiXCR to call clones anew from the PCR reads. The profile shows about 33,000 clones, 10% to 11% of them singletons. Sequenced: blood. These receptors were collected from a female donor with papillary thyroid cancer or a benign thyroid nodule (not recorded which). Some clones in this sample may be carry-over from other donors' samples.

This clone was observed a handful of times. The chain carries TRBV24-1 and TRBJ2-5; 9 positions agree with TRBD1. Germline values: CDR1 KGHDR, CDR2 SFDVKD. This CDR3 has 14 residues. V lost 8 bases, J lost 2 bases, and 5 bases stayed unmatched. The CDR3 coding sequence is TGTGCCACCACCATTGACAGGGGGCAAGAGACCCAGTACTTC. It translates to CATTIDRGQETQYF.

This clone is medium-sized (0.01 to 0.1%). J is TRBJ2-7 and V is TRBV6-2 or TRBV6-3; possible D gene TRBD2, 5 bases. The CDR3 runs to 14 residues. CDR1 and CDR2 (germline): MNHEY, SVGEGT. Between the trimmed V and J ends, which lost 7 bases and 3 bases, there was a span of 16 bases. CDR3 coding DNA: TGTGCCAGCAAGGAGTTTGGAGGCTTCTACGAGCAGTACTTC. This codes for CASKEFGGFYEQYF.

At least ten counts were recorded for this clone. The chain links TRBV4-3 to TRBJ1-1, with 7 bases aligning to TRBD1. The V segment lost 1 base and the J segment 1 base; nucleotides outside the gene matches: 12. Looked up from germline, CDR1 is LGHNA and CDR2 is YSLEER. The CDR3 covers 18 residues. The CDR3 coding sequence is TGCGCCAGCAGCCAAGTAAGAGGGGGCCCTGTTGGGAACACTGAAGCTTTCTTT. Translation gives CASSQVRGGPVGNTEAFF.

The rearrangement links TRBV11-3 to TRBJ2-1, with TRBD2 matching 8 bases. This CDR3 is built from 14 residues. Unmatched junction bases numbered 9, after V lost 5 bases and J lost 9 bases. Germline V CDR1 and CDR2: SGHNT, YENEEA. For the CDR3, the DNA is TGTGCCAGCAGCGTAGGACTAGCTGCGGGTGAGCAGTTCTTC. Translation: CASSVGLAAGEQFF.

Many counts were recorded for this clone. The chain carries TRBV20-1 and TRBJ2-7, with 7 positions matching TRBD2. The CDR3 runs 11 residues. CDR1 and CDR2 from the germline V gene are DFQATT and SNEGSKA (reference sequence). V gave up 7 bases and J gave up 3 bases; unmatched junction bases: 3. CDR3 bases: TGCAGTGGCGGGAGTAACTACGAGCAGTACTTC. Translating it yields CSGGSNYEQYF.

This clone was picked up many times. V and J are TRBV10-2 and TRBJ2-1, with 12 bases matching TRBD2. This CDR3 has 14 amino acids. The V gene's germline CDR1 is WSHSY and CDR2 SAAADI. Germline trimming cut 4 bases from V and 5 bases from J; bases unmatched to any gene: 0. The CDR3 sequence is CASSGLAGDNEQFF. CDR3 DNA sequence: TGCGCCAGCAGTGGACTAGCGGGAGACAATGAGCAGTTCTTC.

On this clone itself: This may stem from a read error, because a much larger clone lies one nucleotide away. The rearrangement uses TRBV9 and TRBJ2-7; a possible D gene is TRBD1 (6 bases). This CDR3 has 14 residues. Trimming took off 3 bases at V and 4 bases at J, with 14 bases between the two ends. Germline lookup yields CDR1 SGDLS and CDR2 YYNGEE. The CDR3 DNA sequence: TGTGCCAGCAGCGGGGGACATTCCCTATACGAGCAGTACTTC. Protein product: CASSGGHSLYEQYF.

This clone was seen many times. The chain couples TRBV10-1 to TRBJ2-5; 8 nucleotides match TRBD1. V was pared by 6 bases and J by 5 bases, with 8 bases of the junction left unmatched. The CDR3 extends over 14 amino acids. Germline V CDR1 and CDR2: WNHNN, SYGVQD (reference sequence). CDR3 sequence (DNA): TGCGCCAGCAGCCCAGGGGGCGCCGGGGAGACCCAGTACTTC. It yields the protein CASSPGGAGETQYF.

This chain connects TRBV20-1 to TRBJ2-1, with 7 bases fitting TRBD2. CDR1 is DFQATT and CDR2 is SNEGSKA in the germline V gene (reference sequence). The V and J ends lost 0 bases and 0 bases, in that order; junction bases with no gene match: 14. The CDR3 length is 19 residues. The chain's CDR3 is CSARDRAWGGISSYNEQFF. CDR3 bases: TGCAGTGCTAGAGATCGGGCGTGGGGGGGGATTAGCTCCTACAATGAGCAGTTCTTC.

The V and J genes are TRBV20-1 and TRBJ2-1; 8 bases fit TRBD2. Germline V gene data show CDR1 as DFQATT and CDR2 as SNEGSKA (reference sequence). The CDR3 covers 15 residues. V gave up 3 bases and J gave up 4 bases; unmatched junction bases: 8. The CDR3 reads CSASQRGRDYNEQFF. DNA of the CDR3: TGCAGTGCTAGTCAGCGGGGGAGAGATTACAATGAGCAGTTCTTC.

This clone has at least ten counts. The rearrangement links TRBV30 to TRBJ1-5, with D possibly matching TRBD1 (6 bases). Germline V CDR1 and CDR2: GTSNPN, SVGIG (reference sequence). V lost 5 bases to trimming and J lost 0 bases, with 17 bases between them. CDR3 length: 16 amino acids. The CDR3 sequence: CAWGGGALYSNQPQHF. As DNA, the CDR3 is TGTGCCTGGGGGGGGGGGGCACTCTATAGCAATCAGCCCCAGCATTTT.

This clone was counted only a few times. The chain employs TRBV19 and TRBJ2-1; possible D gene TRBD1, 6 bases. This CDR3 comprises 15 residues. V dropped 3 bases and J dropped 2 bases, with 11 bases sitting between them. Per germline, CDR1 LNHDA and CDR2 SQIVND (reference sequence). CDR3 residues: CASSIGQITYNEQFF. The CDR3 region has the DNA TGTGCCAGTAGTATCGGACAGATCACCTACAATGAGCAGTTCTTC.

The chain recombines TRBV9 with TRBJ2-3; D gene unclear. CDR3 length: 14 residues. V lost 2 bases and J 5 bases, leaving 12 bases between the germline ends. CDR1 and CDR2 from the germline V gene are SGDLS and YYNGEE. For the CDR3, the DNA is TGTGCCAGCAGCGTTTATGCCAACCAAGATACGCAGTATTTT. The encoded protein is CASSVYANQDTQYF.

This clone was found many times. The V call is TRBV5-5, the J call TRBJ2-5, with 8 positions matching TRBD2. J was trimmed by 3 bases and V by 6 bases; bases with no gene match: 7. Germline values: CDR1 SGHKS, CDR2 YYEKEE (reference sequence). CDR3 length: 14 residues. For the CDR3, the DNA is TGTGCCAGCACCCGGGGAGCGGGAGAAGAGACCCAGTACTTC. Its translation is CASTRGAGEETQYF.

There are many counts of this clone. CDR3 sequence reads: CASSQVSNQPQHF. The CDR3 nucleotides read TGTGCCAGCAGTCAAGTCTCCAATCAGCCCCAGCATTTT. The chain employs TRBV6-2 or TRBV6-3 and TRBJ1-5; D not certain. CDR1 and CDR2 from the germline V gene are MNHEY and SVGEGT. Trimming took off 5 bases at V and 3 bases at J, with 8 bases between the two ends. CDR3 size: 13 residues.

At least ten counts were recorded for this clone. The chain is built from TRBV18 and TRBJ1-2; no firm D call. Trimming removed 2 bases at V and 1 base at J, with 11 bases between. This CDR3 is built from 15 residues. Germline-derived CDR1 and CDR2 are KGHSH and LQKENI. CDR3 sequence reads: CASSPKKGFNYGYTF. The CDR3 nucleotides are TGTGCCAGCTCACCAAAAAAGGGCTTTAACTATGGCTACACCTTC.

Many counts were recorded for this clone. The chain combines TRBV30 with TRBJ2-1; maybe TRBD2 (5 bases). The V end lost 1 base, the J end lost 14 bases, and 12 bases lay between the germline ends. CDR3 length equals 11 residues. Germline V lookup: CDR1 GTSNPN, CDR2 SVGIG (reference sequence). CDR3 nucleotide sequence: TGTGCCTGGAGTGAGAAAGGTAGCGAGTTCTTC. Translating it yields CAWSEKGSEFF.

This clone was recorded at least ten times. The gene calls are TRBV30 and TRBJ2-1; a possible D gene is TRBD1 (6 bases). In germline, CDR1 is GTSNPN, CDR2 SVGIG (reference sequence). V lost 3 bases and J 15 bases, leaving 18 bases between the germline ends. The CDR3 totals 12 residues. For the CDR3, the DNA is TGTGCCTGGAGGTATACCCAGGGGATAATGTTCTTC. Protein sequence: CAWRYTQGIMFF.

There are many counts of this clone. The chain recombines TRBV6-2 or TRBV6-3 with TRBJ2-3; 11 bases are a match to TRBD2. J was trimmed by 4 bases and V by 6 bases; bases with no gene match: 3. This CDR3 region has 14 residues. CDR1 is MNHEY, CDR2 SVGEGT, per germline. The CDR3 DNA follows: TGTGCCAGCAGAAATAGCGGGAGGGCAGATACGCAGTATTTT. Protein: CASRNSGRADTQYF.

This clone has a count of ten or more. The DNA of the CDR3 is TGTGCCAGCAGTGAACAGGATCACCAGCCCCAGCATTTT. Encoded protein: CASSEQDHQPQHF. The chain couples TRBV2 to TRBJ1-5; D not certain. The CDR3 spans 13 residues. V lost 2 bases, J lost 7 bases, and 9 bases lay in between. Germline CDR1 SNHLY, CDR2 FYNNEI.

The V and J genes are TRBV7-9 and TRBJ2-5, with TRBD2 matching over 11 bases. The CDR3 is made up of 15 amino acids. Per the germline V gene, CDR1 is SEHNR and CDR2 is FQNEAQ (reference sequence). Germline trimming cut 2 bases from V and 3 bases from J; bases unmatched to any gene: 2. The CDR3 nucleotides are TGTGCCAGCAGCTTATCTAGCGGGGGGAAAGAGACCCAGTACTTC. It is translated as CASSLSSGGKETQYF.

This clone came up many times. J is TRBJ2-7 and V is TRBV20-1; 12 bases fit TRBD2. The length of the CDR3 is 19 residues. The germline CDR1 and CDR2 sequences are DFQATT and SNEGSKA (reference sequence). Trimming removed 0 bases from V and 1 base from J; junction bases left unmatched: 13. CDR3 region: CSARDERILAGGPSYEQYF. The CDR3 nucleotides read TGCAGTGCTAGAGATGAAAGGATTCTAGCGGGAGGGCCGTCCTACGAGCAGTACTTC.

This clone was counted ten times or more. The chain is built from TRBV6-1 and TRBJ2-2; 7 nucleotides align to TRBD1. V trimming: 5 bases; J trimming: 0 bases; junction bases outside the gene matches: 6. The CDR3 is made up of 16 amino acids. Looked up from germline, CDR1 is MNHNS and CDR2 is SASEGT. CDR3 in amino acids: CASSTRDSANTGELFF. CDR3 nucleotides: TGTGCCAGCAGTACCCGGGACAGCGCGAACACCGGGGAGCTGTTTTTT.

Remarks on this clone: This is likely a read error, given that the CDR3 carries no conserved phenylalanine or tryptophan at its end. The rearrangement uses TRBV5-6 and TRBJ2-3; possible D gene TRBD2, 6 bases. CDR3 length: 16 residues. CDR1 is SGHDT and CDR2 is YYEEEE in the germline V gene. Trimming stripped 2 bases from V and 5 bases from J, with 18 bases between. As DNA, the CDR3 is TGTGCCAGCAGCTTTGCCGGGAGTGGGAAACAAGATACGCAGTATTTA. Encoded protein: CASSFAGSGKQDTQYL.

This clone came up many times. The chain links TRBV7-2 to TRBJ2-1; 13 bases align to TRBD2. The CDR3 contains 17 residues. Germline V gene lookup returns CDR1 SGHTA and CDR2 FQGNSA. The J segment lost 3 bases and the V segment lost 0 bases, leaving 2 bases of the junction unmatched. This CDR3 is CASSLAGTSGVYNEQFF. The CDR3 coding sequence is TGTGCCAGCAGCTTAGCGGGGACTAGCGGGGTCTACAATGAGCAGTTCTTC.

This clone came up many times. The chain couples TRBV11-2 to TRBJ2-6, with 8 nucleotides matching TRBD1. There are 18 residues in the CDR3. Trimming removed 5 bases from V and 4 bases from J; junction bases left unmatched: 13. CDR1 is SGHAT, CDR2 FQNNGV, per germline. The chain's CDR3 is CASSPDRAPVRGANVLTF. CDR3 DNA sequence: TGTGCCAGCAGCCCGGACAGGGCCCCCGTGAGGGGGGCCAACGTCCTGACTTTC.

In its sample, this clone was seen many times. CDR3 coding DNA: TGTGCCAGCAGTTTATCCCCAGATCTGAACACTGAAGCTTTCTTT. Translating gives CASSLSPDLNTEAFF. This chain connects TRBV27 to TRBJ1-1; no clear D. The CDR3 extends over 15 amino acids. Trimming removed 0 bases at V and 0 bases at J, with 8 bases between. CDR1 is MNHEY, CDR2 SMNVEV, per germline (reference sequence).

This chain joins TRBV12-3 or TRBV12-4 and TRBJ2-7; 8 nucleotides match TRBD1. V was clipped by 2 bases and J by 1 base; unmatched bases: 7. The CDR3 runs 16 residues. CDR3 coding DNA: TGTGCCAGCAGTTTACAACGACAGGGGCGTTCCTACGAGCAGTACTTC. Amino acid sequence: CASSLQRQGRSYEQYF.